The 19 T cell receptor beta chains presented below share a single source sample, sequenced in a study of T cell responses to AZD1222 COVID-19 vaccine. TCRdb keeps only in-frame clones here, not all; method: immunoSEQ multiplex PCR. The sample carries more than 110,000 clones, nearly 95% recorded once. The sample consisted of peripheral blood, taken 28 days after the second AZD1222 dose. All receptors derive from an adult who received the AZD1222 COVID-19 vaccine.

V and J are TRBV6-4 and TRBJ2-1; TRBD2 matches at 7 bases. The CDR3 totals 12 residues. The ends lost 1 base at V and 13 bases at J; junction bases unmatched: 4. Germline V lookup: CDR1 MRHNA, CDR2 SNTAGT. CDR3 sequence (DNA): TGTGCCAGCAGTGACTATGCGGGAGTTCAGTTCTTC. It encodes CASSDYAGVQFF.

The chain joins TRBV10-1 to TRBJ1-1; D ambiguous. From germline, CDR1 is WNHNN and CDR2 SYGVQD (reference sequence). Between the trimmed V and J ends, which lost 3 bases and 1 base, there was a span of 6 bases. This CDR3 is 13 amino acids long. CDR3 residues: CASSDSGNTEAFF. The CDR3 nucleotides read TGCGCCAGCAGTGATTCGGGGAACACTGAAGCTTTCTTT.

The CDR3 spells CATSRDQQGNEKLFF. The CDR3 DNA follows: TGTGCCACCAGCAGAGATCAGCAGGGGAATGAAAAACTGTTTTTT. The chain couples TRBV15 to TRBJ1-4, with D maybe TRBD1 (6 bases). Germline values: CDR1 LNHNV, CDR2 YYDKDF (reference sequence). This CDR3 has 15 amino acids. Trimming left V 0 bases short and J 5 bases short, with 10 bases between.

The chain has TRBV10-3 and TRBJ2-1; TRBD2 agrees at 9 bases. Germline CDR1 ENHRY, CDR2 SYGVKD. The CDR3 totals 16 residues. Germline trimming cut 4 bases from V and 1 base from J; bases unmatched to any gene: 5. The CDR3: CAISVAGEGSYNEQFF. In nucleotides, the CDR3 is TGTGCCATCAGTGTAGCGGGAGAAGGTTCCTACAATGAGCAGTTCTTC.

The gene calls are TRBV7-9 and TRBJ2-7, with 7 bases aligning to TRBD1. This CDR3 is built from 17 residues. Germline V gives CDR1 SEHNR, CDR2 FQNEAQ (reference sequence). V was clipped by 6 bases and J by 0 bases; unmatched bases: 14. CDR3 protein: CASSSDRTGISSYEQYF. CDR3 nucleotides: TGTGCCAGCAGTTCAGACAGGACAGGCATTAGCTCCTACGAGCAGTACTTC.

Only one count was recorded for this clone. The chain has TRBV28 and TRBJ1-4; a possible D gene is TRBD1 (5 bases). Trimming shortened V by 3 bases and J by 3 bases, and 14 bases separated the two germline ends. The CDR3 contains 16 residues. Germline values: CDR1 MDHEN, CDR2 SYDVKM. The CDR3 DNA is TGTGCCAGCAGTTTCTCCTACGGGGGTCCTAATGAAAAACTGTTTTTT. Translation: CASSFSYGGPNEKLFF.

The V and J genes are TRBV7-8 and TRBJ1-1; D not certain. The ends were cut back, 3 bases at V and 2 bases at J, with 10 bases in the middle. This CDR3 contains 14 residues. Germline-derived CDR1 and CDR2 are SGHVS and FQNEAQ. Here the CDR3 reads CASSFDAANTEAFF. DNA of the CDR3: TGTGCCAGCAGCTTTGACGCGGCCAACACTGAAGCTTTCTTT.

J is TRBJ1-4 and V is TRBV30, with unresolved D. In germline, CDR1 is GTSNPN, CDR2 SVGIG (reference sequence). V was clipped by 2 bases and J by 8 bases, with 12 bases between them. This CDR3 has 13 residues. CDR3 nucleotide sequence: TGTGCCTGGAGTTTAAAGGGTCGGGAAAAACTGTTTTTT. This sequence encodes CAWSLKGREKLFF.

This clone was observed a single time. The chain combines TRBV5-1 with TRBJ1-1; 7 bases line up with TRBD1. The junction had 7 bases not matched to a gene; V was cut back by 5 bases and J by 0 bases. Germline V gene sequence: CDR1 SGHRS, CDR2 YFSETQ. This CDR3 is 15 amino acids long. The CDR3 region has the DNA TGCGCCAGCAGACGTCGACAGGGATTGAACACTGAAGCTTTCTTT. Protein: CASRRRQGLNTEAFF.

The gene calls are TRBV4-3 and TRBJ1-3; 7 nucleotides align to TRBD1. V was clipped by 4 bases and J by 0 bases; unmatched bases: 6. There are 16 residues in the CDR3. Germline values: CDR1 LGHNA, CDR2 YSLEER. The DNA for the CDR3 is TGCGCCAGCAGCCCAACCGGGACAGACTCTGGAAACACCATATATTTT. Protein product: CASSPTGTDSGNTIYF.

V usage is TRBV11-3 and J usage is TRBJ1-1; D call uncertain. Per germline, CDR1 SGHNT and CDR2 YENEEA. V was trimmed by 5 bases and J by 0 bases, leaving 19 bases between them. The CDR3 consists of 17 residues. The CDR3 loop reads CASSPTGFDKLNTEAFF. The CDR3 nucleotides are TGTGCCAGCAGCCCGACGGGATTCGACAAATTGAACACTGAAGCTTTCTTT.

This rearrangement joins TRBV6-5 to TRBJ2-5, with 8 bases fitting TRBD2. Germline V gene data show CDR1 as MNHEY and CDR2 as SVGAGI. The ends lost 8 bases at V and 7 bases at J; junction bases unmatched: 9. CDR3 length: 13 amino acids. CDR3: CASRGGGESTQYF. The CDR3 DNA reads TGTGCCAGCCGGGGGGGAGGAGAGTCGACCCAGTACTTC.

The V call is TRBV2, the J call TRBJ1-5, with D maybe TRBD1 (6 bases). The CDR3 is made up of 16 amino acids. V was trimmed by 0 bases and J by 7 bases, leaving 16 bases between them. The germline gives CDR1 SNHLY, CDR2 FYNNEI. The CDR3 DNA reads TGTGCCAGCAGTGAAGCTAAGGGGGTCGGGGGCCAGCCCCAGCATTTT. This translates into CASSEAKGVGGQPQHF.

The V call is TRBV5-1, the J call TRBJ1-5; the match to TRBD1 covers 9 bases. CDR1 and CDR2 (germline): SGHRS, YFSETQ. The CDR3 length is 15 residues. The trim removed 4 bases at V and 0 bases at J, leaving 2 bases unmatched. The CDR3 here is CASSAGQGSNQPQHF. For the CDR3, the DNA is TGCGCCAGCAGCGCGGGACAGGGTAGCAATCAGCCCCAGCATTTT.

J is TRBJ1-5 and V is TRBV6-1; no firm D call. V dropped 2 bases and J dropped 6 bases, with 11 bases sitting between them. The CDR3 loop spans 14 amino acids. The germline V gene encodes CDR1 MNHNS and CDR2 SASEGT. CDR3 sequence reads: CASSESLGTQPQHF. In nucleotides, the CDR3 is TGTGCCAGCAGTGAATCATTGGGCACTCAGCCCCAGCATTTT.

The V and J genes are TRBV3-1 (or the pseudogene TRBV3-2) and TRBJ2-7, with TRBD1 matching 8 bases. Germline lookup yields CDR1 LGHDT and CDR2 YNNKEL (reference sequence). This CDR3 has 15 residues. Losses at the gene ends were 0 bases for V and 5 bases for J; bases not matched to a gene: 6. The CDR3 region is CASSQDLTGDHEQYF. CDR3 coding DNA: TGTGCCAGCAGCCAAGATCTGACAGGGGACCACGAGCAGTACTTC.

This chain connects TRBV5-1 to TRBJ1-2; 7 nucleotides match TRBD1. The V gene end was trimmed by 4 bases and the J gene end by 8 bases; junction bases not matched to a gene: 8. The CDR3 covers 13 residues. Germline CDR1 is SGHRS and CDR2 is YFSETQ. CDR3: CASSQNTGDGYTF. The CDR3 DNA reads TGCGCCAGCAGCCAGAATACAGGGGACGGCTACACCTTC.

CDR3 DNA: TGTGCCAGCTCACCCGGGACTAGCGGGAGTCAGGAGACCCAGTACTTC. As protein: CASSPGTSGSQETQYF. This sequence joins TRBV18 and TRBJ2-5; the match to TRBD2 covers 14 bases. The CDR3 runs to 16 residues. Germline V CDR1 and CDR2: KGHSH, LQKENI. Germline trimming cut 3 bases from V and 5 bases from J; bases unmatched to any gene: 5.

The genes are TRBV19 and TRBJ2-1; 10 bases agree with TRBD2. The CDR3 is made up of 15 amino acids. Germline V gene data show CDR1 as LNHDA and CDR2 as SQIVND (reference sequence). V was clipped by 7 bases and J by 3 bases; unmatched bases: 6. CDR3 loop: CASTLRTSGYNEQFF. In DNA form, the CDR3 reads TGTGCCAGTACCCTGAGGACTAGCGGCTACAATGAGCAGTTCTTC.